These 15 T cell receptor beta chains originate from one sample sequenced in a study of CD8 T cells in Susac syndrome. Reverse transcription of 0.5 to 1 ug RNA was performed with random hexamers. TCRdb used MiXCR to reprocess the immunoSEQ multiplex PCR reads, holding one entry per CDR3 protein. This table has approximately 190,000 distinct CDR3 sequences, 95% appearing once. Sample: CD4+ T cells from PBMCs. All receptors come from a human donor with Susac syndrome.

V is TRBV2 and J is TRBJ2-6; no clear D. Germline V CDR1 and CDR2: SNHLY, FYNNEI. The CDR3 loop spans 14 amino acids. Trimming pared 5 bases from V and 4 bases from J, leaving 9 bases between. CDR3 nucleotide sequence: TGTGCCAGCAGTTGGGATTCGGGGGCCAACGTCCTGACTTTC. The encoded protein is CASSWDSGANVLTF. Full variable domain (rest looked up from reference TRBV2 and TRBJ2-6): EPEVTQTPSHQVTQMGQEVILRCVPISNHLYFYWYRQILGQKVEFLVSFYNNEISEKSEIFDDQFSVERPDGSNFTLKIRSTKLEDSAMYFCASSWDSGANVLTFGAGSRLTVL.

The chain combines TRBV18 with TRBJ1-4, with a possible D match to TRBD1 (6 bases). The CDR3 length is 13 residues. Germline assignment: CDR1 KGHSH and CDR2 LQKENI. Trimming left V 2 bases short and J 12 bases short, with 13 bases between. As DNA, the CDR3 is TGTGCCAGCTCACCAAAACTCGAGGGGGAACTGTTTTTT. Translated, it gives CASSPKLEGELFF.

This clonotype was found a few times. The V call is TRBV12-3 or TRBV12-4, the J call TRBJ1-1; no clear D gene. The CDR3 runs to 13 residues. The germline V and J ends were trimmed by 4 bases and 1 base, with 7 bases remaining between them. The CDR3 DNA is TGTGCCAGCAGTTATGCAGGGAACACTGAAGCTTTCTTT. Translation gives CASSYAGNTEAFF.

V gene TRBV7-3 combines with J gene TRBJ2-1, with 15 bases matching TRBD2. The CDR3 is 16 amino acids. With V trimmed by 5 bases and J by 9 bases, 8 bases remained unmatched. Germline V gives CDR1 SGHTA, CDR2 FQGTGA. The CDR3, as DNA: TGTGCCAGCAGCCCCAGGACTAGCGGGGGGGCGTTTGAGCAGTTCTTC. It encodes CASSPRTSGGAFEQFF.

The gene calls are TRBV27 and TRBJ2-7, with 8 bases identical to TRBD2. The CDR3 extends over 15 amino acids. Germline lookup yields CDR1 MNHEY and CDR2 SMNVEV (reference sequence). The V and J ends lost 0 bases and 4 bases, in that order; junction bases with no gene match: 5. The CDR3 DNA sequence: TGTGCCAGCAGTTTATCCGGGACTAGGCCATACGAGCAGTACTTC. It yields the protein CASSLSGTRPYEQYF.

CDR3 loop: CASNPRQGGHNSPLHF. CDR3 DNA sequence: TGTGCCAGCAACCCCAGACAGGGGGGTCACAATTCACCCCTCCACTTT. V and J are TRBV6-1 and TRBJ1-6; TRBD1 matches 9 bases. Germline CDR1 reads MNHNS; CDR2 reads SASEGT. The CDR3 extends over 16 amino acids. V dropped 7 bases and J dropped 7; count of bases not matched to a gene: 11.

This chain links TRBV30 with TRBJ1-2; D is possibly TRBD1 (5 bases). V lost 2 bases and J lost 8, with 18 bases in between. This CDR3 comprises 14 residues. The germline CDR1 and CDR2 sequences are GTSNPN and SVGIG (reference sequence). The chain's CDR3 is CAWSTPQGWRGYTF. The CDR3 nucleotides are TGTGCCTGGAGTACACCTCAGGGATGGAGAGGCTACACCTTC.

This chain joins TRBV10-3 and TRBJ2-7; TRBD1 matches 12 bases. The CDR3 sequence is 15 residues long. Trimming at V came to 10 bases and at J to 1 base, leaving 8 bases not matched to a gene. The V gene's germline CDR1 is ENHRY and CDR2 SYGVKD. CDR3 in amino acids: CATGSGQGASYEQYF. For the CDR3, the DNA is TGTGCCACGGGTTCGGGACAGGGGGCATCCTACGAGCAGTACTTC.

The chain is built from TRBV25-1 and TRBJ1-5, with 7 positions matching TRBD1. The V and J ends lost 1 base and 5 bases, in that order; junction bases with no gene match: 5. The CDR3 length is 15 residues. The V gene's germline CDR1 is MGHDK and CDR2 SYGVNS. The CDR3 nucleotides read TGTGCCAGCAGTGAATTTGACAGGGACGATCAGCCCCAGCATTTT. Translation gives CASSEFDRDDQPQHF.

CDR3: CASSLVRGGNSPLHF. The CDR3, as DNA: TGTGCCAGCAGCTTAGTCAGGGGGGGGAATTCACCCCTCCACTTT. V and J are TRBV7-2 and TRBJ1-6; 7 bases are shared with TRBD1. In germline, CDR1 is SGHTA, CDR2 FQGNSA. The trim removed 1 base at V and 7 bases at J, leaving 4 bases unmatched. The CDR3 runs 15 residues. The full variable domain, rest sourced from reference TRBV7-2 and TRBJ1-6, is GAGVSQSPSNKVTEKGKDVELRCDPISGHTALYWYRQSLGQGLEFLIYFQGNSAPDKSGLPSDRFSAERTGGSVSTLTIQRTQQEDSAVYLCASSLVRGGNSPLHFGNGTRLTVT.

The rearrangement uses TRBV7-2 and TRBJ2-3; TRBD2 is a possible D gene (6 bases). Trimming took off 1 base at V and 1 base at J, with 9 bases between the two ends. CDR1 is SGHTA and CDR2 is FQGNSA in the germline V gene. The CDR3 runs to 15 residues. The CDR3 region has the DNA TGTGCCAGCAGCTTAGGGGGCGGGGGCACAGATACGCAGTATTTT. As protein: CASSLGGGGTDTQYF.

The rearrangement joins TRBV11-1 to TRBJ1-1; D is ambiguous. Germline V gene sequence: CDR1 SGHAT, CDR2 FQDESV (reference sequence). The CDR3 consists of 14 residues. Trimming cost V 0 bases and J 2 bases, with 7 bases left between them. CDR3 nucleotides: TGTGCCAGCAGCTTAGCAGGTCCAAACACTGAAGCTTTCTTT. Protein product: CASSLAGPNTEAFF.

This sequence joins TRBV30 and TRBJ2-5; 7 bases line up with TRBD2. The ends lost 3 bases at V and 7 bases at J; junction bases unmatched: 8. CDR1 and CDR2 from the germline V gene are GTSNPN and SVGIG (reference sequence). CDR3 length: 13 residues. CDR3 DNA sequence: TGTGCCTGGAGCACCAGCGGGGCAGGGACCCAGTACTTC. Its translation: CAWSTSGAGTQYF.

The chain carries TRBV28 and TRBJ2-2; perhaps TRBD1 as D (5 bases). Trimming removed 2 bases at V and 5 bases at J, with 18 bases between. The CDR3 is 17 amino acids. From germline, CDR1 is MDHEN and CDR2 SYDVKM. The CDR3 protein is CASSLVPTAFRTGELFF. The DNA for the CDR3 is TGTGCCAGCAGTTTAGTACCGACAGCTTTTAGGACCGGGGAGCTGTTTTTT.

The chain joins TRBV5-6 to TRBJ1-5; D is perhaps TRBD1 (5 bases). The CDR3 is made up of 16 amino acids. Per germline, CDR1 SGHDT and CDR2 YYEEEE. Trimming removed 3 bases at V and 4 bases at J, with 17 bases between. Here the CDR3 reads CASSWGIATENQPQHF. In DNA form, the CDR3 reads TGTGCCAGCAGCTGGGGAATAGCGACAGAAAATCAGCCCCAGCATTTT.